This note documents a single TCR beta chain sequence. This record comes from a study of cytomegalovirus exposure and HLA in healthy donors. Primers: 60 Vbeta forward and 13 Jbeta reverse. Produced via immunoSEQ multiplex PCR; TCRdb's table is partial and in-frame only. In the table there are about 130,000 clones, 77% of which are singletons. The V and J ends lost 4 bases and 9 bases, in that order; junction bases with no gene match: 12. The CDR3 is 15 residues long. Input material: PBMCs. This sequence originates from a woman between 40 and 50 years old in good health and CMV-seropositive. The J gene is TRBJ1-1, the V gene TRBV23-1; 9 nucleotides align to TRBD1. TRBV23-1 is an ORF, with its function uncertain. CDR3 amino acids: CASSPGQGSLRQAFF. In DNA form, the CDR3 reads TGCGCCAGCAGTCCGGGACAGGGCTCCCTCCGCCAAGCTTTCTTT.